The 17 T cell receptor beta chains below all came from one sample that was sequenced in a study of beta chain features in type 1 diabetes. Expressed TCRB transcripts were sequenced because the entire RNA isolate underwent reverse transcription. Clones were sequenced by immunoSEQ multiplex PCR, and TCRdb holds only the in-frame ones, with some missing. The repertoire consists of 350,000 to 450,000 clones, with more than 13% occurring once and the leading ten covering under 0.02%. The sample taken for sequencing was naive CD4+ T cells from blood. All receptors derive from a woman between 18 and 29 years old in good health.

The gene calls are TRBV18 and TRBJ2-7, with 7 bases lining up with TRBD2. V shed 4 bases, J shed 5 bases, and the junction held 8 bases outside the gene matches. From germline, CDR1 is KGHSH and CDR2 LQKENI. The CDR3 extends over 14 amino acids. CDR3 region: CASSLSRESHEQYF. In nucleotides, the CDR3 is TGTGCCAGCTCACTCTCGCGGGAGTCCCACGAGCAGTACTTC.

This clone was observed a few times. This chain links TRBV30 with TRBJ1-5; D is unresolved. Trimming stripped 2 bases from V and 2 bases from J, with 7 bases between. Germline CDR1 reads GTSNPN; CDR2 reads SVGIG (reference sequence). The CDR3 extends over 13 amino acids. CDR3 coding DNA: TGTGCCTGGAGTCGGAGGGGCAATCAGCCCCAGCATTTT. Its translation: CAWSRRGNQPQHF.

This chain links TRBV28 with TRBJ2-1, with D perhaps matching TRBD2 (5 bases). The CDR3 consists of 14 residues. Trimming cost V 6 bases and J 5 bases, with 14 bases left between them. CDR1 is MDHEN, CDR2 SYDVKM, per germline. The CDR3 DNA sequence: TGTGCCAGCAGCCCGGGCCGGAGGCACAATGAGCAGTTCTTC. It yields the protein CASSPGRRHNEQFF.

V gene TRBV7-2 combines with J gene TRBJ1-2; 10 bases map to TRBD1. Germline loops: CDR1 SGHTA, CDR2 FQGNSA. Trimming cost V 5 bases and J 5 bases; bases outside gene matches: 8. The CDR3 is 15 amino acids. For the CDR3, the DNA is TGTGCCAGCAGCGGCCGACAGGGGGCGTTTTATGGCTACACCTTC. Encoded protein: CASSGRQGAFYGYTF.

As DNA, the CDR3 is TGTGCCTGGAGTGTAGGATGGCTAGCGGGTACGTCTGAGACCCAGTACTTC. Protein product: CAWSVGWLAGTSETQYF. The chain couples TRBV30 to TRBJ2-5; TRBD2 matches 8 bases. In germline, CDR1 is GTSNPN, CDR2 SVGIG (reference sequence). Trimming cost V 0 bases and J 5 bases; bases outside gene matches: 14. This CDR3 spans 17 amino acids.

This clone was seen just once. V gene TRBV7-2 combines with J gene TRBJ2-3; 10 positions agree with TRBD2. The CDR3 totals 19 residues. Per germline, CDR1 SGHTA and CDR2 FQGNSA. V lost 4 bases, J lost 3 bases, and 16 bases stayed unmatched. In DNA, the CDR3 is TGTGCCAGCAGCTCCATACCTATGAGAGCGGGAGGGGAAACAGATACGCAGTATTTT. Its translation is CASSSIPMRAGGETDTQYF.

As for this clone: The sample holds other DNA sequences that translate to the same CDR3. Here the CDR3 DNA reads TGCGCCAGCAGCTTGGTGCAGTCGTACGAGCAGTACTTC. The encoded protein is CASSLVQSYEQYF. The chain has TRBV5-1 and TRBJ2-7; the D is unclear. CDR3 length: 13 residues. Germline CDR1 is SGHRS and CDR2 is YFSETQ. Trimming pared 0 bases from V and 4 bases from J, leaving 8 bases between.

This chain connects TRBV5-4 to TRBJ2-1, with 10 bases aligning to TRBD2. From germline, CDR1 is SGHNT and CDR2 YYREEE (reference sequence). This CDR3 contains 15 residues. Trimming took 6 bases from V and 10 from J; bases not matched to a gene: 13. The DNA of the CDR3 is TGTGCCAGCACCGTGACTAGCGGGCCCGCGGGGGAGCAGTTCTTC. Its translation is CASTVTSGPAGEQFF. Drawing the rest from reference TRBV5-4 and TRBJ2-1, the complete variable domain is ETGVTQSPTHLIKTRGQQVTLRCSSQSGHNTVSWYQQALGQGPQFIFQYYREEENGRGNFPPRFSGLQFPNYSSELNVNALELDDSALYLCASTVTSGPAGEQFFGPGTRLTVL.

V gene TRBV5-1 combines with J gene TRBJ2-3, with TRBD1 as a possible D gene (6 bases). This CDR3 spans 14 amino acids. Germline V lookup: CDR1 SGHRS, CDR2 YFSETQ. V shed 4 bases and J shed 2 bases, with 11 bases lying between them. DNA of the CDR3: TGCGCCAGCAGCCTAGGGGGACACACAGATACGCAGTATTTT. Residues: CASSLGGHTDTQYF.

This clone turned up a few times. The V and J genes are TRBV2 and TRBJ2-7; 10 bases match TRBD2. Germline values: CDR1 SNHLY, CDR2 FYNNEI. The CDR3 is 14 amino acids. J gave up 5 bases and V 4 bases, and 5 bases lay outside the gene matches. Here the CDR3 reads CASSAPGLANEQYF. The CDR3 DNA reads as TGTGCCAGCAGTGCCCCGGGACTAGCGAACGAGCAGTACTTC. The whole variable domain, filled in from reference TRBV2 and TRBJ2-7, reads EPEVTQTPSHQVTQMGQEVILRCVPISNHLYFYWYRQILGQKVEFLVSFYNNEISEKSEIFDDQFSVERPDGSNFTLKIRSTKLEDSAMYFCASSAPGLANEQYFGPGTRLTVT.

The chain combines TRBV28 with TRBJ2-1; tentatively, D is TRBD2 (5 bases). Germline V gives CDR1 MDHEN, CDR2 SYDVKM. This CDR3 region has 16 residues. The germline V and J ends were trimmed by 2 bases and 0 bases, with 11 bases remaining between them. The DNA for the CDR3 is TGTGCCAGCAGTTTAATCGGGGTTGACTCCTACAATGAGCAGTTCTTC. Translated, it gives CASSLIGVDSYNEQFF.

In this sample, this clone turned up a few times. V gene TRBV9 combines with J gene TRBJ2-1, with 11 bases aligning to TRBD2. From germline, CDR1 is SGDLS and CDR2 YYNGEE. This CDR3 has 15 amino acids. J lost 6 bases, V lost 4 bases, and 6 bases had no gene match. The CDR3 nucleotides read TGTGCCAGCAGCCTAACTAGCGGGAGAGTCAATGAGCAGTTCTTC. Amino acids: CASSLTSGRVNEQFF.

This clone was recorded a few times. The chain combines TRBV30 with TRBJ1-5; D is unclear. Trimming took off 2 bases at V and 5 bases at J, with 7 bases between the two ends. The CDR3 has 12 amino acids. Per the germline V gene, CDR1 is GTSNPN and CDR2 is SVGIG (reference sequence). CDR3 coding DNA: TGTGCCTGGAGTAACAGTTATCAGCCCCAGCATTTT. Translated: CAWSNSYQPQHF.

This clone was counted between two and nine times. This chain joins TRBV30 and TRBJ1-2; 8 positions match TRBD1. Germline assignment: CDR1 GTSNPN and CDR2 SVGIG (reference sequence). The CDR3 sequence is 18 residues long. Germline trimming cut 1 base from V and 4 bases from J; bases unmatched to any gene: 17. CDR3 protein: CAWSAARTGKLGSYGYTF. DNA for the CDR3: TGTGCCTGGAGTGCCGCGCGGACAGGGAAACTAGGATCCTATGGCTACACCTTC.

J is TRBJ2-1 and V is TRBV18; TRBD2 matches at 14 bases. This CDR3 is built from 17 residues. CDR1 KGHSH and CDR2 LQKENI come from the germline V gene. Trimming removed 1 base from V and 6 bases from J; junction bases left unmatched: 5. The DNA for the CDR3 is TGTGCCAGCTCACCACGCCAGGGACTAGCGGGAGTCAATGAGCAGTTCTTC. It encodes CASSPRQGLAGVNEQFF. The entire variable domain, with the rest obtained from reference TRBV18 and TRBJ2-1, is as follows: NAGVMQNPRHLVRRRGQEARLRCSPMKGHSHVYWYRQLPEEGLKFMVYLQKENIIDESGMPKERFSAEFPKEGPSILRIQQVVRGDSAAYFCASSPRQGLAGVNEQFFGPGTRLTVL.

This clone was detected only a few times. The chain employs TRBV28 and TRBJ2-7; D is uncertain. Looked up from germline, CDR1 is MDHEN and CDR2 is SYDVKM. The V end was cut by 3 bases, the J end by 4 bases, with 10 bases between. There are 13 residues in the CDR3. The CDR3 loop is CASSFLGQYEQYF. CDR3 DNA: TGTGCCAGCAGTTTCCTAGGTCAGTACGAGCAGTACTTC.

The gene calls are TRBV5-6 and TRBJ2-1, with TRBD2 as a possible D gene (5 bases). The germline gives CDR1 SGHDT, CDR2 YYEEEE. V lost 1 base, J lost 0 bases, and 8 bases lay in between. The CDR3 sequence is 15 residues long. In DNA, the CDR3 is TGTGCCAGCAGCTTGACTAGGAGCTCCTACAATGAGCAGTTCTTC. This codes for CASSLTRSSYNEQFF.